This TCR beta chain came from a study of PD-1 blockade in mismatch repair-deficient tumors. Assay: immunoSEQ multiplex PCR; the TCRdb copy retains only in-frame clones and omits some. The data contain 76,000 or so clones, approximately 81% of them singletons. The CDR3 covers 14 residues. Trimming took 4 bases from V and 3 from J; bases not matched to a gene: 6. Germline V lookup: CDR1 SEHNR, CDR2 FQNEAQ (reference sequence). TCR sequencing covered a few patients who responded to pembrolizumab. Whole-study results and caveats: Rapid post-treatment expansion, then contraction, generally preceding radiologic response, marked tumor-resident clones.

As for this clone: The antigen remains undetermined.

The TCR originated in an adult with mismatch repair-deficient cancer. V usage is TRBV7-9 and J usage is TRBJ2-7; 7 bases map to TRBD2. Sequenced material: peripheral blood, taken 44 weeks after starting pembrolizumab. CDR3 sequence (DNA): TGTGCCAGCAGCTCCGAGCGGGGAAACTACGAGCAGTACTTC. It is translated as CASSSERGNYEQYF. Full variable domain (missing parts from reference TRBV7-9 and TRBJ2-7): DTGVSQNPRHKITKRGQNVTFRCDPISEHNRLYWYRQTLGQGPEFLTYFQNEAQLEKSRLLSDRFSAERPKGSFSTLEIQRTEQGDSAMYLCASSSERGNYEQYFGPGTRLTVT.